The next 25 T cell receptor beta chains were all read from a single sample in a study of molecular identifiers for immune sequencing clone quantification. One entry per CDR3 protein results from TCRdb running MiXCR on the PCR reads. The table lists approximately 550,000 distinct CDR3 sequences, about 25% of them singletons, with approximately 0.76% in the top ten. Sequencing was carried out using naive CD8+ T cells from blood, with Jurkat cell RNA spiked in. As to subset: FACS-sorted CD8+CD4-CCR7+CD45RA+ naive T cells. The receptors here all came from a human donor in good health. Some libraries in this study had Jurkat cell RNA spiked in.

This clonotype was detected ten times or more. The chain joins TRBV6-5 to TRBJ2-2; 8 bases align to TRBD1. CDR1 MNHEY and CDR2 SVGAGI come from the germline V gene. The V segment lost 4 bases and the J segment 5 bases; nucleotides outside the gene matches: 9. CDR3 length: 16 amino acids. CDR3 loop: CASSSGQGGLTGELFF. The CDR3 DNA sequence: TGTGCCAGCAGTTCCGGACAGGGAGGTTTGACCGGGGAGCTGTTTTTT.

There are many counts of this clonotype. The chain uses TRBV28 and TRBJ2-7; D not certain. The CDR3 is 13 residues long. Germline V gene lookup returns CDR1 MDHEN and CDR2 SYDVKM. V was pared by 6 bases and J by 6 bases, with 15 bases between. In DNA, the CDR3 is TGTGCCAGCAGCACCACCGAAAGTGGCGAGCAGTACTTC. Its protein product is CASSTTESGEQYF.

A remark on this clonotype: Possible read error: a much larger clone is one base away. The rearrangement joins TRBV5-6 to TRBJ2-7; no reliable D call. Germline CDR1 reads SGHDT; CDR2 reads YYEEEE. The CDR3 totals 14 residues. The CDR3 DNA sequence: TGTGCCAGCGGCTTGGACGCCAACGAAGGCGAGCAGTACTTC. Its translation is CASGLDANEGEQYF.

This clonotype was seen ten or more times. The rearrangement links TRBV18 to TRBJ2-3; D assignment may be TRBD1 or TRBD2 (5 bases each). In germline, CDR1 is KGHSH, CDR2 LQKENI. The V end was cut by 5 bases, the J end by 1 base, with 13 bases between. This CDR3 has 15 amino acids. DNA of the CDR3: TGTGCCAGCTCATCCACCGGGGCCGGCACAGATACGCAGTATTTT. This sequence encodes CASSSTGAGTDTQYF. Combining the CDR3 with reference TRBV18 and TRBJ2-3 gives the whole variable domain NAGVMQNPRHLVRRRGQEARLRCSPMKGHSHVYWYRQLPEEGLKFMVYLQKENIIDESGMPKERFSAEFPKEGPSILRIQQVVRGDSAAYFCASSSTGAGTDTQYFGPGTRLTVL.

This clonotype occurred a few times. The chain combines TRBV6-1 with TRBJ2-1; D unresolved. Germline V gene sequence: CDR1 MNHNS, CDR2 SASEGT. The V end was cut by 4 bases, the J end by 8 bases, with 12 bases between. The CDR3 runs to 13 residues. Written as DNA, the CDR3 is TGTGCCAGCAGTGTGGGCCGGTGGGATGAGCAGTTCTTC. Amino acid sequence: CASSVGRWDEQFF.

This clonotype has more than one count but fewer than ten. The V and J genes are TRBV6-6 and TRBJ2-7, with D possibly matching TRBD2 (6 bases). The CDR3 covers 17 residues. Trimming cost V 6 bases and J 3 bases, with 24 bases left between them. Looked up from germline, CDR1 is MNHNY and CDR2 is SVGAGI (reference sequence). CDR3 protein: CASSPTGRLGLSYEQYF. In DNA form, the CDR3 reads TGTGCCAGCAGCCCCACGGGACGTCTGGGACTGAGCTACGAGCAGTACTTC.

Only one count was recorded for this clonotype. Possible read error: a much larger clone is one base away. This chain joins TRBV4-2 and TRBJ1-6; D remains unclear. Germline lookup yields CDR1 LGHNA and CDR2 YNFKEQ. CDR3 size: 17 residues. This CDR3 reads CASRQVSADVYNSPLHF. In DNA form, the CDR3 reads TGTGCCAGCCGCCAAGTCTCGGCCGACGTTTATAATTCACCCCTCCACTTT.

This clonotype was picked up many times. CDR3: CASSLAGQGAIDTQYF. The CDR3 bases are TGTGCCAGCAGCTTAGCCGGACAGGGGGCAATAGATACGCAGTATTTT. V gene TRBV7-9 combines with J gene TRBJ2-3, with 11 positions matching TRBD1. Looked up from germline, CDR1 is SEHNR and CDR2 is FQNEAQ (reference sequence). V lost 0 bases and J lost 5; bases outside the gene matches: 4. The CDR3 has 16 amino acids. Looking up the rest from reference TRBV7-9 and TRBJ2-3 gives the full variable domain: DTGVSQNPRHKITKRGQNVTFRCDPISEHNRLYWYRQTLGQGPEFLTYFQNEAQLEKSRLLSDRFSAERPKGSFSTLEIQRTEQGDSAMYLCASSLAGQGAIDTQYFGPGTRLTVL.

This clonotype was recorded only once. CDR3 in amino acids: CASSSWGDQGEVSPLHF. The CDR3 region has the DNA TGTGCCAGCAGCTCCTGGGGGGACCAAGGCGAGGTTTCACCCCTCCACTTT. The chain is built from TRBV13 and TRBJ1-6, with D possibly being TRBD1 (5 bases). CDR1 is PRHDT and CDR2 is FYEKMQ in the germline V gene (reference sequence). Trimming left V 4 bases short and J 9 bases short, with 22 bases between. This CDR3 spans 17 amino acids.

This clonotype was seen repeatedly, ten times or more. This chain uses TRBV10-3 with TRBJ1-1; 10 bases agree with TRBD1. CDR1 is ENHRY and CDR2 is SYGVKD in the germline V gene. The V and J ends lost 10 bases and 3 bases, in that order; junction bases with no gene match: 11. This CDR3 spans 15 amino acids. This chain's CDR3 is CATQTGGLGDTEAFF. DNA of the CDR3: TGTGCCACCCAGACAGGGGGCTTAGGGGACACTGAAGCTTTCTTT.

Ten or more counts support this clonotype. V is TRBV28 and J is TRBJ1-6; maybe TRBD1 (5 bases). The CDR3 extends over 18 amino acids. From germline, CDR1 is MDHEN and CDR2 SYDVKM. V was clipped by 6 bases and J by 5 bases, with 23 bases between them. CDR3 DNA sequence: TGTGCCAGCAGCCCCTACCCTTCGCGGGGCGCCGATAATTCACCCCTCCACTTT. Protein: CASSPYPSRGADNSPLHF. The full variable domain, completed using reference TRBV28 and TRBJ1-6, is DVKVTQSSRYLVKRTGEKVFLECVQDMDHENMFWYRQDPGLGLRLIYFSYDVKMKEKGDIPEGYSVSREKKERFSLILESASTNQTSMYLCASSPYPSRGADNSPLHFGNGTRLTVT.

This clonotype was observed at least ten times. The chain employs TRBV4-3 and TRBJ2-3; 7 positions agree with TRBD1. Trimming took 3 bases from V and 1 from J; bases not matched to a gene: 4. CDR1 is LGHNA, CDR2 YSLEER, per germline. The CDR3 is 15 amino acids. CDR3 sequence: CASSHTGVRTDTQYF. The DNA for the CDR3 is TGCGCCAGCAGCCATACAGGGGTTCGCACAGATACGCAGTATTTT.

Comment on this clonotype: An end of the junction does not agree with germline; a read error may underlie this. The chain uses TRBV5-3 and TRBJ1-6, with D possibly being TRBD1 (6 bases). TRBV5-3 qualifies as an ORF whose function is uncertain. This CDR3 has 15 residues. DNA of the CDR3: TGTGCCAGCAGCTTGTGGACAGTCCACGATTCACCCCTCCGCTTT. It encodes CASSLWTVHDSPLRF.

This clonotype has just a few counts. The rearrangement uses TRBV3-1 and TRBJ1-1, with D possibly being TRBD1 (6 bases). V gave up 4 bases and J gave up 4 bases, with 16 bases separating them. The length of the CDR3 is 15 residues. Germline CDR1 LGHDT, CDR2 YNNKEL (reference sequence). CDR3 nucleotide sequence: TGTGCCAGCAGCCTCGACAGGCGGGTTTTCACTGAAGCTTTCTTT. It specifies CASSLDRRVFTEAFF. The whole variable domain, filled in from reference TRBV3-1 and TRBJ1-1, reads DTAVSQTPKYLVTQMGNDKSIKCEQNLGHDTMYWYKQDSKKFLKIMFSYNNKELIINETVPNRFSPKSPDKAHLNLHINSLELGDSAVYFCASSLDRRVFTEAFFGQGTRLTVV.

DNA of the CDR3: TGTGCCAGCACCCCAGATTTATTAGCCTACGAGCAGTACTTC. It yields the protein CASTPDLLAYEQYF. J is TRBJ2-7 and V is TRBV7-9, with no clear D. Germline assignment: CDR1 SEHNR and CDR2 FQNEAQ (reference sequence). The germline V and J ends were trimmed by 7 bases and 2 bases, with 15 bases remaining between them. The CDR3 covers 14 residues.

The genes are TRBV10-2 and TRBJ1-1; D not certain. The V end lost 3 bases, the J end lost 1 base, and 6 bases lay between the germline ends. Germline lookup yields CDR1 WSHSY and CDR2 SAAADI. The CDR3 spans 13 residues. The CDR3 region has the DNA TGCGCCAGCAGTGATGTCCAGAACACTGAAGCTTTCTTT. This gives the protein CASSDVQNTEAFF.

This clonotype was seen a few times. V is TRBV7-6 and J is TRBJ2-7; D not certain. Between the trimmed V and J ends, which lost 5 bases and 0 bases, there was a span of 11 bases. The CDR3 spans 14 residues. Germline V gene data show CDR1 as SGHVS and CDR2 as FNYEAQ. The CDR3 DNA reads TGTGCCAGCAGCCTACTTACTGACTCCTACGAGCAGTACTTC. Its protein product is CASSLLTDSYEQYF.

This sequence joins TRBV6-2 or TRBV6-3 and TRBJ2-7; D not resolved. V was cut by 2 bases and J by 6 bases, with 8 bases left in between. Germline CDR1 MNHEY, CDR2 SVGEGT. The CDR3 extends over 12 amino acids. CDR3 sequence (DNA): TGTGCCAGCAGTTACATAGTTTCCGAGCAGTACTTC. It yields the protein CASSYIVSEQYF.

This clonotype was recorded at least ten times. The chain is built from TRBV25-1 and TRBJ2-5; D perhaps matches TRBD2 (5 bases). This CDR3 contains 13 residues. From germline, CDR1 is MGHDK and CDR2 SYGVNS. V shed 3 bases and J shed 5 bases, with 10 bases lying between them. For the CDR3, the DNA is TGTGCCAGCAGTGAGTCCTGGGAGGAGACCCAGTACTTC. Protein: CASSESWEETQYF.

This chain connects TRBV20-1 to TRBJ1-1; unclear D gene. V lost 6 bases, J lost 3 bases, and 14 bases lay in between. This CDR3 has 13 residues. CDR1 DFQATT and CDR2 SNEGSKA come from the germline V gene (reference sequence). CDR3 protein: CSAPGRVDTEAFF. The CDR3 DNA sequence: TGCAGTGCCCCTGGGAGGGTGGACACTGAAGCTTTCTTT.

A note on this clonotype: It may be a read error: a sequence one base away is much more abundant. This rearrangement joins TRBV13 to TRBJ2-3, with D possibly TRBD2 on 5 matching bases. Looked up from germline, CDR1 is PRHDT and CDR2 is FYEKMQ (reference sequence). This CDR3 region has 14 residues. The CDR3 here is CASSLWESTDTRYF. In DNA, the CDR3 is TGTGCCAGCAGCCTATGGGAGAGCACAGATACGCGGTATTTT.

In its sample, this clonotype was seen many times. CDR3 coding DNA: TGCAGTGCTAGTATAGACGCAGCTAACTATGGCTACACCTTC. Protein product: CSASIDAANYGYTF. The chain joins TRBV20-1 to TRBJ1-2; no reliable D call. V was shortened by 3 bases and J by 0 bases, with 11 bases between the two germline ends. The CDR3 is made up of 14 amino acids. CDR1 and CDR2 (germline): DFQATT, SNEGSKA (reference sequence).

The chain is built from TRBV19 and TRBJ1-5; a weak D match, TRBD1 (5 bases). The V end was cut by 2 bases, the J end by 5 bases, with 16 bases between. Germline CDR1 and CDR2: LNHDA and SQIVND (reference sequence). The length of the CDR3 is 16 residues. The CDR3 DNA is TGTGCCAGTAGTATACAGGGCACACCAGGATATCAGCCCCAGCATTTT. It translates to CASSIQGTPGYQPQHF.

The chain recombines TRBV28 with TRBJ1-5, with 8 bases matching TRBD1. This CDR3 contains 15 residues. The germline CDR1 and CDR2 sequences are MDHEN and SYDVKM. V trimming: 3 bases; J trimming: 1 base; junction bases outside the gene matches: 2. CDR3 sequence reads: CASSFRTGSNQPQHF. The CDR3 DNA is TGTGCCAGCAGTTTCCGGACAGGGAGCAATCAGCCCCAGCATTTT.

Concerning this clonotype: At one end, the junction sequence differs from germline, possibly due to a read error. The chain combines TRBV20-1 with TRBJ2-7; no clear D. The CDR3 is 16 amino acids. Germline V gene sequence: CDR1 DFQATT, CDR2 SNEGSKA (reference sequence). The CDR3 bases are TGCGGTGCTAGAGATTCCCCCCTGGGCAGCTCCTACGAGCAGTACTTT. Translating gives CGARDSPLGSSYEQYF.